This TCR beta chain was identified in a study of CD8+ T cells in alopecia areata. Described treatment: oral pan-JAK inhibitor, 5-10 mg twice daily. The study team obtained lesional scalp punch biopsies and peripheral blood from alopecia areata patients. A FACSAria was used to sort CD4+ and CD8+ T cells. These cells came from PBMCs. Deletions cut 3 bases from V and 1 base from J, with 10 bases between. This CDR3 has 14 residues. Per the germline V gene, CDR1 is SGHRS and CDR2 is YFSETQ. cDNA prepared by RNA extraction and subsequent reverse transcription served as the template for sequencing. The protocol was immunoSEQ multiplex PCR, while the TCRdb copy is restricted to in-frame clones and leaves out a portion. The table includes 200,000 to 250,000 clones, less than 75% detected once.

The genes are TRBV5-1 and TRBJ1-1, with a tentative D call TRBD1 (5 bases). The sequence was collected from a human donor with alopecia areata. The source material was CD4+ T cells sorted from blood, sampled at week 4, from a patient treated with tofacitinib. The CDR3 loop reads CASSSGTWNTEAFF. The CDR3 DNA sequence: TGCGCCAGCAGCTCCGGGACCTGGAACACTGAAGCTTTCTTT.